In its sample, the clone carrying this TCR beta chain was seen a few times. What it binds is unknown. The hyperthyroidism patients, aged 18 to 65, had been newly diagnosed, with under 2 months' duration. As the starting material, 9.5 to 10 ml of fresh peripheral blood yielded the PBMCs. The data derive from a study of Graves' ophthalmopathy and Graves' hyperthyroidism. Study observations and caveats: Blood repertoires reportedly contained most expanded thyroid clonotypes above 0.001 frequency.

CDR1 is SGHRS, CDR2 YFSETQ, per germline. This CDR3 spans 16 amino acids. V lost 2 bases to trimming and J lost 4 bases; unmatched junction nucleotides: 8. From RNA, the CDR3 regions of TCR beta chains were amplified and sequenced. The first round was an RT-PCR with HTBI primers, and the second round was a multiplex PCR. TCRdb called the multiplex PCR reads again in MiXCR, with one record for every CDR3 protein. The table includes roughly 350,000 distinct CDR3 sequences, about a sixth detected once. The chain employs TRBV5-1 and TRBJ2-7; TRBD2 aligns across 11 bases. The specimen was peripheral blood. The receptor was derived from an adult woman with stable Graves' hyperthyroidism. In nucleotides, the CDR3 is TGCGCCAGCAGCTTAACTAGCGGGAGTATGCAGTACGAGCAGTACTTC. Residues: CASSLTSGSMQYEQYF.